One sample yielded the 27 T cell receptor beta chains listed below, sequenced in a study of response to subunit inactivated influenza vaccine. TCRdb re-analysed the RT-PCR reads in MiXCR, keeping a single row per CDR3 protein. The sample lists around 850,000 distinct CDR3 sequences; approximately 18% were seen once. The sequencing used PBMCs from blood, collected more than 4 days after vaccination. The receptor source for this set is a man aged 45-65 years who received an inactivated influenza vaccine.

This clonotype was detected only a few times. V is TRBV15 and J is TRBJ1-1, with D unresolved. CDR1 and CDR2 from the germline V gene are LNHNV and YYDKDF (reference sequence). Trimming removed 0 bases from V and 10 bases from J, with 18 bases in between. The length of the CDR3 is 15 residues. CDR3 sequence reads: CATSRDNAADSGAFF. Written as DNA, the CDR3 is TGTGCCACCAGCAGAGATAATGCAGCAGATTCAGGAGCTTTCTTT.

This clonotype was observed a handful of times. The V gene is TRBV5-6, the J gene TRBJ2-3; TRBD1 is a possible D gene (6 bases). V lost 6 bases to trimming and J lost 3 bases, with 11 bases between them. CDR3 size: 13 residues. Germline loops: CDR1 SGHDT, CDR2 YYEEEE. The CDR3 DNA is TGTGCCAGCAAGGGCAGGGGTACAGATACGCAGTATTTT. Translation gives CASKGRGTDTQYF.

This clonotype was seen more than once but under ten times. V is TRBV4-3 and J is TRBJ2-7; D unclear. The germline V gene encodes CDR1 LGHNA and CDR2 YSLEER. The CDR3 has 15 residues. The V and J ends lost 0 bases and 3 bases respectively, with 12 bases between them. CDR3 bases: TGCGCCAGCAGCCAAGATCGGATGGCGATCTACGAGCAGTACTTC. It is translated as CASSQDRMAIYEQYF.

This clonotype was seen a few times. This chain connects TRBV7-2 to TRBJ1-2; D is ambiguous. The V and J ends lost 1 base and 6 bases respectively, with 6 bases between them. Germline CDR1 reads SGHTA; CDR2 reads FQGNSA. This CDR3 contains 12 residues. This CDR3 reads CASSLDGHGYTF. The CDR3 DNA reads TGTGCCAGCAGCTTAGATGGGCATGGCTACACCTTC. The variable domain in full, completed from reference TRBV7-2 and TRBJ1-2, reads GAGVSQSPSNKVTEKGKDVELRCDPISGHTALYWYRQSLGQGLEFLIYFQGNSAPDKSGLPSDRFSAERTGGSVSTLTIQRTQQEDSAVYLCASSLDGHGYTFGSGTRLTVV.

The chain joins TRBV7-2 to TRBJ1-2; D remains unclear. V lost 4 bases to trimming and J lost 8 bases, with 17 bases between them. CDR3 size: 14 residues. Germline CDR1 is SGHTA and CDR2 is FQGNSA. CDR3 protein: CASSSHSGPRGYTF. The CDR3 bases are TGTGCCAGCAGCTCCCACTCCGGACCGCGCGGCTACACCTTC.

The rearrangement joins TRBV9 to TRBJ2-7; D could derive from TRBD1 or TRBD2 (6 bases each). The CDR3 covers 14 residues. V was shortened by 5 bases and J by 4 bases, with 16 bases between the two germline ends. CDR1 and CDR2 from the germline V gene are SGDLS and YYNGEE. The CDR3 coding sequence is TGTGCCAGCAGTGCGGGACACCCCTCTTACGAGCAGTACTTC. The encoded protein is CASSAGHPSYEQYF.

As DNA, the CDR3 is TGTGCCAGCAGCTCCGGGGGGGGCCTAATGAACACTGAAGCTTTCTTT. This sequence encodes CASSSGGGLMNTEAFF. The chain uses TRBV7-4 and TRBJ1-1; D might be TRBD1 (6 bases). Germline CDR1 SGHVT, CDR2 SQSDAQ. V was clipped by 4 bases and J by 0 bases, with 15 bases between them. The CDR3 has 16 residues.

This chain uses TRBV6-1 with TRBJ1-5, with D possibly TRBD1 on 5 matching bases. Trimming pared 7 bases from V and 1 base from J, leaving 17 bases between. The CDR3 contains 16 residues. The germline V gene has CDR1 MNHNS and CDR2 SASEGT. The CDR3 coding sequence is TGTGCCAGCATGAGAGGCCCGGGGGTAAGCAATCAGCCCCAGCATTTT. Translation: CASMRGPGVSNQPQHF.

This clonotype was counted many times. The chain joins TRBV12-3 or TRBV12-4 to TRBJ1-1, with no clear D. CDR3 length equals 13 residues. V lost 6 bases and J 5 bases, leaving 13 bases between the germline ends. CDR3 in DNA: TGTGCCAGCAGGTTCTCGGACGGGACTGAAGCTTTCTTT. It codes for CASRFSDGTEAFF.

The table lists this clonotype with a few counts. This rearrangement joins TRBV7-2 to TRBJ2-7; D not resolved. CDR3 length: 15 residues. Germline V CDR1 and CDR2: SGHTA, FQGNSA. V shed 1 base and J shed 4 bases, with 14 bases lying between them. In nucleotides, the CDR3 is TGTGCCAGCAGCTTAGTGCCAGGCCGTGATTACGAGCAGTACTTC. It yields the protein CASSLVPGRDYEQYF.

CDR3: CATSGAGGSETQYF. The CDR3 DNA follows: TGTGCCACCAGTGGGGCAGGGGGCTCAGAGACCCAGTACTTC. J is TRBJ2-5 and V is TRBV24-1, with TRBD1 matching 8 bases. V lost 5 bases and J lost 4; bases outside the gene matches: 5. CDR3 length equals 14 residues. Per germline, CDR1 KGHDR and CDR2 SFDVKD.

In this sample, this clonotype turned up a few times. This sequence joins TRBV12-3 or TRBV12-4 and TRBJ2-6; TRBD1 agrees at 7 bases. CDR3 length: 21 amino acids. V was pared by 1 base and J by 0 bases, with 15 bases of the junction left unmatched. CDR3 in amino acids: CASSLVIEQGVNLSGANVLTF. Here the CDR3 DNA reads TGTGCCAGCAGTTTAGTTATTGAGCAGGGGGTTAACCTCTCTGGGGCCAACGTCCTGACTTTC.

The chain uses TRBV7-2 and TRBJ1-5; D perhaps matches TRBD1 (6 bases). CDR1 is SGHTA, CDR2 FQGNSA, per germline. V lost 5 bases, J lost 7 bases, and 12 bases lay in between. This CDR3 has 13 amino acids. The CDR3 coding sequence is TGTGCCAGCAGCACACACAGGGTACAGCCCCAGCATTTT. Translation: CASSTHRVQPQHF. The variable domain in full, completed from reference TRBV7-2 and TRBJ1-5, reads GAGVSQSPSNKVTEKGKDVELRCDPISGHTALYWYRQSLGQGLEFLIYFQGNSAPDKSGLPSDRFSAERTGGSVSTLTIQRTQQEDSAVYLCASSTHRVQPQHFGDGTRLSIL.

This clonotype was counted ten times or more. The chain couples TRBV10-3 to TRBJ1-2; no firm D call. CDR1 ENHRY and CDR2 SYGVKD come from the germline V gene. Between the trimmed V and J ends, which lost 3 bases and 3 bases, there was a span of 11 bases. The CDR3 totals 14 residues. The CDR3 DNA is TGTGCCATCAGTGATTTAGGGAGGGACTATGGCTACACCTTC. Amino acids: CAISDLGRDYGYTF.

The CDR3 here is CASSLFGSSAYIEQFF. The CDR3 DNA reads TGTGCCAGCAGTTTGTTCGGGAGTTCCGCCTATATTGAGCAGTTCTTC. This chain connects TRBV12-3 or TRBV12-4 to TRBJ2-1, with D possibly being TRBD2 (6 bases). V gave up 3 bases and J gave up 9 bases, with 21 bases separating them. This CDR3 region has 16 residues.

This clonotype was seen more than once but under ten times. The rearrangement joins TRBV20-1 to TRBJ2-2; 11 bases are a match to TRBD2. This CDR3 spans 15 amino acids. J lost 0 bases, V lost 6 bases, and 3 bases had no gene match. Per the germline V gene, CDR1 is DFQATT and CDR2 is SNEGSKA (reference sequence). The DNA for the CDR3 is TGCAGTGCCTCGACTAGCGGGACGAACACCGGGGAGCTGTTTTTT. This encodes CSASTSGTNTGELFF.

The table lists this clonotype with a few counts. The V and J genes are TRBV7-2 and TRBJ2-5; no firm D call. CDR1 SGHTA and CDR2 FQGNSA come from the germline V gene. The CDR3 sequence is 14 residues long. The ends were cut back, 1 base at V and 2 bases at J, with 8 bases in the middle. In DNA form, the CDR3 reads TGTGCCAGCAGCTTAGAGCCGTTACAAGAGACCCAGTACTTC. Translating gives CASSLEPLQETQYF.

Ten or more counts support this clonotype. The chain has TRBV4-3 and TRBJ2-1; the D gene could be TRBD1 or TRBD2 (6 bases each). V was pared by 4 bases and J by 10 bases, with 11 bases between. This CDR3 has 12 amino acids. CDR1 is LGHNA, CDR2 YSLEER, per germline. The CDR3 region has the DNA TGCGCCAGCAGCCGGGAAGGGGGGGAGCAGTTCTTC. Its protein product is CASSREGGEQFF.

The sample holds a few counts of this clonotype. The V and J genes are TRBV25-1 and TRBJ1-3; 8 bases line up with TRBD1. The CDR3 has 16 residues. Germline V lookup: CDR1 MGHDK, CDR2 SYGVNS. V trimming: 8 bases; J trimming: 4 bases; junction bases outside the gene matches: 13. The CDR3 DNA reads as TGTGCCAGCTCTTACCGACAGGGGTTGGAGGGAAACACCATATATTTT. This translates into CASSYRQGLEGNTIYF.

This clonotype was seen a few times. The CDR3, as DNA: TGTGCCACCAGTGACGGATACTATGGCTACACCTTC. Its translation: CATSDGYYGYTF. V usage is TRBV24-1 and J usage is TRBJ1-2; D is uncertain. Trimming pared 4 bases from V and 3 bases from J, leaving 5 bases between. CDR3 length: 12 amino acids. Germline assignment: CDR1 KGHDR and CDR2 SFDVKD.

The CDR3 loop is CASSELGQGANGYTF. The CDR3 DNA reads as TGTGCCAGCAGTGAGTTGGGACAGGGGGCTAATGGCTACACCTTC. The rearrangement uses TRBV2 and TRBJ1-2; 12 bases match TRBD1. With 3 bases clipped from V and 6 bases from J, the junction kept 5 bases outside the gene matches. The CDR3 totals 15 residues. Germline V gives CDR1 SNHLY, CDR2 FYNNEI. Supplemented by reference TRBV2 and TRBJ1-2, the full variable domain reads EPEVTQTPSHQVTQMGQEVILRCVPISNHLYFYWYRQILGQKVEFLVSFYNNEISEKSEIFDDQFSVERPDGSNFTLKIRSTKLEDSAMYFCASSELGQGANGYTFGSGTRLTVV.

This clonotype occurred many times. The chain uses TRBV29-1 and TRBJ2-3; TRBD2 matches at 11 bases. In germline, CDR1 is SQVTM, CDR2 ANQGSEA. Trimming removed 3 bases from V and 5 bases from J; junction bases left unmatched: 7. The CDR3 sequence is 15 residues long. CDR3 region: CSVDHFGLAGDTQYF. The CDR3 bases are TGCAGCGTTGACCACTTCGGACTAGCGGGAGATACGCAGTATTTT.

This chain uses TRBV29-1 with TRBJ2-3; TRBD2 aligns across 9 bases. The CDR3 has 14 amino acids. Germline loops: CDR1 SQVTM, CDR2 ANQGSEA. Losses at the gene ends were 7 bases for V and 2 bases for J; bases not matched to a gene: 7. Written as DNA, the CDR3 is TGCAGCGGGGGAGCGGGGGGAGTCACAGATACGCAGTATTTT. The encoded protein is CSGGAGGVTDTQYF.

Only a few counts were recorded for this clonotype. The chain employs TRBV24-1 and TRBJ2-5; possibly TRBD2 for D (7 bases). V lost 1 base and J 5 bases, leaving 13 bases between the germline ends. In germline, CDR1 is KGHDR, CDR2 SFDVKD. The CDR3 loop spans 15 amino acids. The CDR3 region is CATSDFRGGGETQYF. The CDR3 DNA reads TGTGCCACCAGTGATTTCCGCGGGGGCGGTGAGACCCAGTACTTC.

This clonotype was found a few times. The chain carries TRBV7-9 and TRBJ1-2, with D maybe TRBD1 (5 bases). Trimming cost V 11 bases and J 5 bases, with 18 bases left between them. The CDR3 covers 13 residues. Germline values: CDR1 SEHNR, CDR2 FQNEAQ (reference sequence). The chain's CDR3 is CAPESAGSYGYTF. CDR3 bases: TGTGCCCCGGAGTCAGCAGGGAGTTATGGCTACACCTTC.

This clonotype was counted between two and nine times. The V and J genes are TRBV28 and TRBJ1-4; D might be TRBD1 (5 bases). Per germline, CDR1 MDHEN and CDR2 SYDVKM. Trimming cost V 7 bases and J 4 bases, with 7 bases left between them. The CDR3 spans 12 residues. The CDR3 DNA sequence: TGTGCCAGCAACAGGATTAATGAAAAACTGTTTTTT. Translating it yields CASNRINEKLFF. Supplemented by reference TRBV28 and TRBJ1-4, the full variable domain reads DVKVTQSSRYLVKRTGEKVFLECVQDMDHENMFWYRQDPGLGLRLIYFSYDVKMKEKGDIPEGYSVSREKKERFSLILESASTNQTSMYLCASNRINEKLFFGSGTQLSVL.

V gene TRBV20-1 combines with J gene TRBJ1-6, with D perhaps matching TRBD1 (5 bases). V lost 6 bases and J 6 bases, leaving 12 bases between the germline ends. The CDR3 has 13 amino acids. Germline CDR1 and CDR2: DFQATT and SNEGSKA (reference sequence). The DNA for the CDR3 is TGCAGTGCGACGGGACCGCCTAATTCACCCCTCCACTTT. Amino acids: CSATGPPNSPLHF.